The source of this TCR beta chain is a study of T cell responses to AZD1222 COVID-19 vaccine. Comment on this clone: Its specificity is unknown.

Study outcomes and limitations: Reportedly, nearly half the spike-specific TCRs target unmutated variant regions. Donors were mostly white British, more females; clonal diversity possibly underestimated.

Produced via immunoSEQ multiplex PCR; TCRdb's table is partial and in-frame only. The table includes about 160,000 clones, approximately 94% detected once. The V gene's germline CDR1 is SGHRS and CDR2 YFSETQ. The CDR3 spans 16 residues. Trimming cost V 5 bases and J 7 bases; bases outside gene matches: 12. Sequenced material: peripheral blood, taken 28 days after the second AZD1222 dose. This sequence originates from an adult who received the AZD1222 COVID-19 vaccine. The chain links TRBV5-1 to TRBJ1-6; 7 bases fit TRBD1. CDR3 in amino acids: CASRAAPTGFNSPLHF. Here the CDR3 DNA reads TGCGCCAGCAGAGCTGCCCCGACAGGGTTCAATTCACCCCTCCACTTT.